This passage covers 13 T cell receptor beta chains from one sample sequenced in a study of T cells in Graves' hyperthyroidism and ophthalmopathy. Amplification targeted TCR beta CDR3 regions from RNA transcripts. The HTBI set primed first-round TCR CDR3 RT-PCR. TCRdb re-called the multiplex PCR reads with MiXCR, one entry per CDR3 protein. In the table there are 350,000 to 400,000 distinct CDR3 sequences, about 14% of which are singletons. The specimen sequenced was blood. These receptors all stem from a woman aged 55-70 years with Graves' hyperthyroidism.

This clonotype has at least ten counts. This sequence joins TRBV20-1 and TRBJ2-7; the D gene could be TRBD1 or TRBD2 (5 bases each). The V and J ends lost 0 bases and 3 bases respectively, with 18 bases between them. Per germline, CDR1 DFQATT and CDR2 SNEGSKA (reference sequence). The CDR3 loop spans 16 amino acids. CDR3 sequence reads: CSARDSPVGEFYEQYF. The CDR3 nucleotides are TGCAGTGCTAGAGATAGCCCGGTGGGGGAGTTCTACGAGCAGTACTTC.

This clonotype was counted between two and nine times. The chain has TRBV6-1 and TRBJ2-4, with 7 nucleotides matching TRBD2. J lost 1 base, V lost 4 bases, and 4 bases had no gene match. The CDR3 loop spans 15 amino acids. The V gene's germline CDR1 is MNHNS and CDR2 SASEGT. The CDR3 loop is CASSGGTTAKNIQYF. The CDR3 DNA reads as TGTGCCAGCAGTGGAGGGACTACTGCCAAAAACATTCAGTACTTC.

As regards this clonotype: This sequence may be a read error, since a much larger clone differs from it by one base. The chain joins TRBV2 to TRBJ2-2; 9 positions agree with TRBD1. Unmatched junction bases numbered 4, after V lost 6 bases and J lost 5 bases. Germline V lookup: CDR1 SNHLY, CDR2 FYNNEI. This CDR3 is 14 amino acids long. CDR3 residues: CASSRDRATGELFF. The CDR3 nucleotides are TGTGCCAGCAGCAGGGACAGGGCAACCGGGGAGCTGTTTTTT.

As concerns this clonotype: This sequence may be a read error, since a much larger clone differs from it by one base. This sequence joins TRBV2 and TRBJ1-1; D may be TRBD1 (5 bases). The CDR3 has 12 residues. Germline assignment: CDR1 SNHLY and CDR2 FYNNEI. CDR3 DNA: TGTGCCGGCAGGGAGAGGGGTACTGAAGCTTTCTTT. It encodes CAGRERGTEAFF.

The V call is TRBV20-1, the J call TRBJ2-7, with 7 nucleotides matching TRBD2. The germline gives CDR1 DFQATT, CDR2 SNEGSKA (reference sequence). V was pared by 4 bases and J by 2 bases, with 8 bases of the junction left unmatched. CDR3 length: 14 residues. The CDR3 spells CSAMEASGPYEQYF. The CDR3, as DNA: TGCAGTGCTATGGAGGCTAGCGGACCCTACGAGCAGTACTTC.

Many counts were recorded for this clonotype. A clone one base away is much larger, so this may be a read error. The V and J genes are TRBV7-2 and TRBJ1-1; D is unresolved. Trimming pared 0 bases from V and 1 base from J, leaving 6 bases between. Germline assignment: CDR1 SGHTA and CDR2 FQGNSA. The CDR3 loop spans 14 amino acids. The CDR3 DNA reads TGTGCCAGCAGCTTAGCACGGGCGAACACTGAAGCTTTCTTT. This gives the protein CASSLARANTEAFF.

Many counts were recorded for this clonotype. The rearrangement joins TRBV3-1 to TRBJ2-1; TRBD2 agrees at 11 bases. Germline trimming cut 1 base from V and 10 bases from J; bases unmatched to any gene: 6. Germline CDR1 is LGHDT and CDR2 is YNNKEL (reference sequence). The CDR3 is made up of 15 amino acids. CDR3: CASSQVAGGLGEQFF. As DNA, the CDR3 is TGTGCCAGCAGCCAAGTAGCGGGAGGGCTAGGCGAGCAGTTCTTC.

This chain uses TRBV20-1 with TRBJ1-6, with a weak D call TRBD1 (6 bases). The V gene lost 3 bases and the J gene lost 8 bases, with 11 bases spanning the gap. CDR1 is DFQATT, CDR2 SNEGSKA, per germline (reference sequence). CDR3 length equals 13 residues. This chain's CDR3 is CSARTGRDSPLHF. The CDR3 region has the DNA TGCAGTGCTAGGACAGGTAGAGATTCACCCCTCCACTTT.

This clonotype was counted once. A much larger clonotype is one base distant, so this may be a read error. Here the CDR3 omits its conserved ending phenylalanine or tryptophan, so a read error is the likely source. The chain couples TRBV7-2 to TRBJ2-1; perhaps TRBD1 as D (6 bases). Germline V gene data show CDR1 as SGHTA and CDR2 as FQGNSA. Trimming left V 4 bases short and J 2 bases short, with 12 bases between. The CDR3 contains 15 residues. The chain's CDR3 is CASSSGTYPYNEQFL. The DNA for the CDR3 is TGTGCCAGCAGCTCAGGGACATACCCCTACAATGAGCAGTTCCTC.

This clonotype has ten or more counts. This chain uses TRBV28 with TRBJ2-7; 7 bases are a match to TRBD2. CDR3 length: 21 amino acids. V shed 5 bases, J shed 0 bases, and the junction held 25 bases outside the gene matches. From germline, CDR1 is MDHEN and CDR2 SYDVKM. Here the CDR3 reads CASSTPIGSSGRSRSSYEQYF. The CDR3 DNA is TGTGCCAGCAGTACCCCGATCGGTTCTAGCGGAAGATCTCGGAGCTCCTACGAGCAGTACTTC.

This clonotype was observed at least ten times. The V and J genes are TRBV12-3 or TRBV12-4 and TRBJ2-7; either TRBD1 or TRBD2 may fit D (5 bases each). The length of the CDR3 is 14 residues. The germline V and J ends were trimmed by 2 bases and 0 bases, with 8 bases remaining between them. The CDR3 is CASSLRDGSYEQYF. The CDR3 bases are TGTGCCAGCAGTTTAAGGGACGGCTCCTACGAGCAGTACTTC.

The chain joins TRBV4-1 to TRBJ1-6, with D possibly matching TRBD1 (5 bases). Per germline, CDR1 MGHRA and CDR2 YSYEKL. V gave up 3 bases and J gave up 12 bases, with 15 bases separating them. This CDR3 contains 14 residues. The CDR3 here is CASSHPGRGGPLHF. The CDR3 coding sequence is TGCGCCAGCAGCCATCCGGGTAGGGGAGGACCCCTCCACTTT.

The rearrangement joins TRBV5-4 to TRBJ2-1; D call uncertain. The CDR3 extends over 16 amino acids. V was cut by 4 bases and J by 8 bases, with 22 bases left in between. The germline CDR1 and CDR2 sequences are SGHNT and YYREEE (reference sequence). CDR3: CASSEGTQAPLDEQFF. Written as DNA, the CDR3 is TGTGCCAGCAGCGAAGGTACCCAAGCCCCCTTGGATGAGCAGTTCTTC.